What follows is one TCR beta chain and its context. Its antigen is as yet unknown. The unexposed donors gave CD4+ T cells in about 2011-2018, prior to COVID-19. After around nine days of culture, CD4+ T cells were isolated. Cells permitting, SARS-CoV-2 S/N and four cold-coronavirus spikes were tested on unexposed-donor CD4+ T cells. This sample was included in a study of CD4 T cells in relation to SARS-CoV-2 and coronaviruses. Sequenced by immunoSEQ multiplex PCR; TCRdb stores in-frame clones only, minus some. The data show some 20,000 clones, about 70% seen once. The V gene lost 0 bases and the J gene lost 2 bases, with 9 bases spanning the gap. CDR1 and CDR2 (germline): MNHEY, SVGEGT. This CDR3 spans 15 amino acids.

The chain has TRBV6-2 or TRBV6-3 and TRBJ2-3; unclear D gene. The sequenced sample consisted of CD4+ T cells from PBMCs, cultured in vitro. The receptor was derived from a human donor in good health. CDR3: CASSYSSLPTDTQYF. The CDR3 bases are TGTGCCAGCAGTTACTCTAGCCTCCCCACAGATACGCAGTATTTT.